The clone carrying this T cell receptor (beta chain) was observed at least ten times. Its specificity is unknown. Arm-PCR of CDR3 regions and iRepertoire HTBI primers were the basis on which TCR beta libraries were built. TCRdb reprocessed the multiplex PCR reads via MiXCR and lists one record per CDR3 protein. The sample has 360,000 or so distinct CDR3 sequences; 16% are singletons. The data belong to a study of regulatory T cells in long-lasting Graves disease. The time point: newly diagnosed GD, antithyroid drugs for less than 3 months. Researchers made the TCR library from RNA that was extracted from PBMCs. Blood from the periphery, approximately 8.6 milliliters in all, was drawn into EDTA tubes. Germline V lookup: CDR1 MDHEN, CDR2 SYDVKM. V was shortened by 2 bases and J by 3 bases, with 8 bases between the two germline ends. The CDR3 loop spans 14 amino acids. General observations from the study: With a small sample size, accuracy may have been reduced. Persistent disease was associated with favored TRBV28 usage and with favored use of TRBJ1-2 and TRBJ2-5.

The sample also formed part of further work on T cells in Graves' hyperthyroidism and ophthalmopathy. This second study says: Before onset, ophthalmopathy was predicted by the model a median around 6.2 months earlier.

The rearrangement uses TRBV28 and TRBJ2-1; D call uncertain. The source material was peripheral blood mononuclear cells (PBMCs), sampled at new diagnosis, from a patient treated with antithyroid drugs. This receptor was obtained from a man aged 35-49 years with Graves disease. Here the CDR3 reads CASSLVGNYNEQFF. As DNA, the CDR3 is TGTGCCAGCAGTTTAGTAGGGAACTACAATGAGCAGTTCTTC.